The 16 T cell receptor beta chains given below trace back to one sample, sequenced in a study of shared clonotypes between healthy human individuals. Assay used: immunoSEQ multiplex PCR; TCRdb lists only in-frame clones, some missing. Of about 2.4 million clones listed, over 85% were seen once; the top ten hold 0.36%. The source material was naive CD4+ T cells from PBMCs. Subset reported: CD45RA+ positively selected. These TCRs come from a man younger than 35 in good health. Some clones in this sample may be carry-over from other donors' samples.

This chain uses TRBV5-1 with TRBJ1-2; no definite D call. V was pared by 3 bases and J by 8 bases, with 11 bases between. Germline assignment: CDR1 SGHRS and CDR2 YFSETQ. The CDR3 is made up of 12 amino acids. DNA for the CDR3: TGCGCCAGCAGCTCCGACATAAGGGGCTACACCTTC. It is translated as CASSSDIRGYTF.

The rearrangement uses TRBV27 and TRBJ2-2, with TRBD1 matching 12 bases. The CDR3 is made up of 15 amino acids. Per the germline V gene, CDR1 is MNHEY and CDR2 is SMNVEV (reference sequence). V lost 7 bases to trimming and J lost 7 bases; unmatched junction nucleotides: 7. The CDR3 loop is CASKSGTGGFGELFF. The CDR3 bases are TGTGCCAGCAAAAGCGGGACAGGGGGCTTCGGGGAGCTGTTTTTT.

This chain connects TRBV6-5 to TRBJ1-1, with D possibly matching TRBD1 (6 bases). V was trimmed by 4 bases and J by 11 bases, leaving 14 bases between them. The CDR3 contains 12 residues. Germline V lookup: CDR1 MNHEY, CDR2 SVGAGI. CDR3 sequence reads: CASSFQQGSAFF. CDR3 nucleotides: TGTGCCAGCAGTTTCCAACAGGGATCCGCTTTCTTT.

As to this clone: The sample has other DNA sequences that encode this CDR3 too. The rearrangement links TRBV6-1 to TRBJ1-2, with 8 nucleotides matching TRBD1. J was trimmed by 0 bases and V by 6 bases; bases with no gene match: 3. This CDR3 has 14 amino acids. Germline CDR1 is MNHNS and CDR2 is SASEGT. The CDR3 DNA reads TGTGCCAGCAGACGGACAGGGACTAACTATGGCTACACCTTC. Its protein product is CASRRTGTNYGYTF.

The chain employs TRBV28 and TRBJ2-7; perhaps TRBD1 as D (5 bases). This CDR3 spans 16 amino acids. The germline V gene encodes CDR1 MDHEN and CDR2 SYDVKM. V was cut by 6 bases and J by 0 bases, with 18 bases left in between. The CDR3: CASSPRGAVSSYEQYF. The CDR3 bases are TGTGCCAGCAGCCCTAGGGGTGCGGTGAGCTCCTACGAGCAGTACTTC.

This chain links TRBV25-1 with TRBJ2-1; TRBD2 agrees at 12 bases. With V trimmed by 6 bases and J by 12 bases, 9 bases remained unmatched. Germline V gene lookup returns CDR1 MGHDK and CDR2 SYGVNS. This CDR3 has 14 residues. The CDR3 DNA reads TGTGCCAGCAGGGGAAGACTAGCGGGGGAAGGGCAGTTCTTC. Translated, it gives CASRGRLAGEGQFF.

For this clone: Other DNA sequences in the sample encode the same CDR3. The V gene is TRBV18, the J gene TRBJ2-1, with D unclear. The germline V gene has CDR1 KGHSH and CDR2 LQKENI. This CDR3 is 11 amino acids long. V lost 5 bases and J lost 5, with 4 bases in between. The CDR3 DNA follows: TGTGCCAGCTCATCGGACAATGAGCAGTTCTTC. Translated: CASSSDNEQFF.

J is TRBJ2-3 and V is TRBV4-3, with unresolved D. This CDR3 is built from 12 residues. Trimming pared 2 bases from V and 7 bases from J, leaving 7 bases between. The germline V gene has CDR1 LGHNA and CDR2 YSLEER. CDR3 protein: CASSQPGNTQYF. CDR3 coding DNA: TGCGCCAGCAGCCAACCGGGTAATACGCAGTATTTT.

The J gene is TRBJ2-3, the V gene TRBV5-1; TRBD1 might be the D (5 bases). From germline, CDR1 is SGHRS and CDR2 YFSETQ. Trimming shortened V by 4 bases and J by 3 bases, and 15 bases separated the two germline ends. CDR3 length equals 15 residues. CDR3 nucleotide sequence: TGCGCCAGCAGCCGTAGCAGGGTTAGGACAGATACGCAGTATTTT. Translated: CASSRSRVRTDTQYF.

This sequence joins TRBV30 and TRBJ2-6, with TRBD2 matching 7 bases. Germline CDR1 reads GTSNPN; CDR2 reads SVGIG (reference sequence). This CDR3 is built from 15 residues. J was trimmed by 4 bases and V by 1 base; bases with no gene match: 4. The DNA for the CDR3 is TGTGCCTGGAGTGGGGGGAGGGCCGGGGCCAACGTCCTGACTTTC. It translates to CAWSGGRAGANVLTF.

The chain is built from TRBV7-9 and TRBJ2-5; a possible D gene is TRBD2 (5 bases). The J call may be in error: the DNA end matches TRBJ2-7 better. The CDR3 length is 14 residues. Germline V gives CDR1 SEHNR, CDR2 FQNEAQ (reference sequence). The CDR3 nucleotides are TGTGCCAGCACCGCGATGAGAGGGTACAGCGAGCAGTACTTC. The encoded protein is CASTAMRGYSEQYF.

The chain is built from TRBV18 and TRBJ2-5, with D tentatively TRBD1 (6 bases). Germline values: CDR1 KGHSH, CDR2 LQKENI. V lost 6 bases and J 4 bases, leaving 12 bases between the germline ends. This CDR3 has 13 residues. In nucleotides, the CDR3 is TGTGCCAGCTCCACAGGGATGCGAGAGACCCAGTACTTC. Translating gives CASSTGMRETQYF.

The rearrangement uses TRBV10-1 and TRBJ2-7; unclear D gene. Trimming took 6 bases from V and 5 from J, leaving 14 bases between them. Germline V gene data show CDR1 as WNHNN and CDR2 as SYGVQD (reference sequence). The CDR3 is 13 residues long. CDR3 DNA: TGCGCCAGCAGGACCGGGCCCGTGAACGAGCAGTACTTC. Protein product: CASRTGPVNEQYF.

The sample holds one count of this clone. The chain links TRBV2 to TRBJ2-5; 9 positions agree with TRBD1. TRBJ2-7 matches the DNA end more closely, so the J call is doubtful. Germline V lookup: CDR1 SNHLY, CDR2 FYNNEI. The CDR3 loop spans 14 amino acids. The CDR3 DNA reads as TGTGCCAGCAGTGCCGGGACAGGGAACTACGAGCAGTACTTC. It encodes CASSAGTGNYEQYF.

The chain joins TRBV7-3 to TRBJ2-1; TRBD1 might be the D (5 bases). Trimming cost V 5 bases and J 9 bases, with 14 bases left between them. Germline values: CDR1 SGHTA, CDR2 FQGTGA. The CDR3 sequence is 13 residues long. The CDR3 reads CASSTAGYGEQFF. CDR3 coding DNA: TGTGCCAGCAGCACGGCAGGGTACGGTGAGCAGTTCTTC.

V and J are TRBV5-1 and TRBJ1-4, with D perhaps matching TRBD1 (6 bases). Germline V gene lookup returns CDR1 SGHRS and CDR2 YFSETQ. Between the trimmed V and J ends, which lost 3 bases and 0 bases, there was a span of 12 bases. The CDR3 extends over 16 amino acids. CDR3 bases: TGCGCCAGCAGCTGGGGCTCAGGGGCAACTAATGAAAAACTGTTTTTT. Encoded protein: CASSWGSGATNEKLFF.